This T cell receptor beta chain was retrieved from a study of tumor-infiltrating lymphocytes in primary liver carcinoma. Study as a whole: The cohort included men and women aged 30 to 69 years. Yields of productive TCRbeta reads ranged from roughly 3.5 to 8 million per sample and were similar across tissue types.

Making TCR beta cDNA involved around 540 ng total RNA and a constant-region primer. Amplification in three nested multiplex PCR rounds with slightly modified ARM-PCR gave rise to TCR beta libraries. In the first two PCR rounds, TRBV1-TRBV30 forward primers were paired with a C-beta reverse primer, and each round lasted roughly 10 cycles. TCRdb analysed the multiplex PCR reads with MiXCR anew, one entry per CDR3 protein. The sample includes 310,000 or so distinct CDR3 sequences, 45% to 70% of them seen just once. CDR3 length: 14 amino acids. Germline V gene sequence: CDR1 SNHLY, CDR2 FYNNEI. Trimming shortened V by 2 bases and J by 3 bases, and 11 bases separated the two germline ends. Study findings and constraints: Less overlap was seen in tumor-adjacent and tumor-blood pairs than in tumor region pairs. A significantly higher top-250-clone fraction was recorded for tumors than for blood (p = 0.039).

The researchers obtained blood RNA from unsorted whole blood and also extracted germline DNA. On this clonotype itself: The antigen is undetermined.

The material sequenced was peripheral blood. The sequence was collected from a woman in her 30s with primary liver carcinoma and hepatitis B virus infection. The rearrangement uses TRBV2 and TRBJ2-7; no reliable D call. The CDR3 region is CASSEIDHRYEQYF. Here the CDR3 DNA reads TGTGCCAGCAGTGAAATCGACCACCGCTACGAGCAGTACTTC.